Sequencing of this T cell receptor (beta chain) was carried out in a study of cytomegalovirus exposure and HLA in healthy donors. The PCR made use of 60 Vbeta and 13 Jbeta primers. Measured with immunoSEQ multiplex PCR; TCRdb has only the in-frame clones, and not every one. Of 80,000 to 130,000 clones listed, roughly 70% were seen once; the top ten hold under 5.5%. The sequencing input was PBMCs. The source of this sequence is a woman younger than 35 in good health and CMV-seropositive.

CDR3 residues: CATSKGQNSNQPQHF. The CDR3 nucleotides read TGTGCCACCAGCAAAGGACAGAATAGCAATCAGCCCCAGCATTTT. J is TRBJ1-5 and V is TRBV15; possible D gene TRBD1, 6 bases. The germline gives CDR1 LNHNV, CDR2 YYDKDF (reference sequence). This CDR3 is 15 amino acids long. V lost 4 bases and J 0 bases, leaving 10 bases between the germline ends.